This T cell receptor (beta chain) stems from a study of cytomegalovirus exposure and HLA in healthy donors (dated by TCRdb to about 2017). About the investigation overall: In an earlier analysis of some 550 of the donors, 250 to 300 Gb of sequence data and 117 million unique TCR beta sequences from some 170 million T cells were reported. An early release covering about 600 HLA-typed donors comprised 300 to 350 gigabases of sequencing data and around 85 million unique TCR sequences. The genetic ancestry cluster associated with self-reported Caucasian donors included approximately 85% of the 398 genotyped donors. The aim of the study was to test whether cataloging public T cell receptors could identify signatures of past pathogen exposure. The study used immunosequencing to profile the T cell repertoires of some 600 subjects and linked those repertoires to cytomegalovirus serostatus. Besides the first cohort of 550 to 750 subjects, a separate validation cohort made up of 90 to 150 different subjects was used. The study combined high-throughput TCR immunosequencing, statistical association of individual TCRs with disease status, and machine learning to predict cytomegalovirus infection status. To study patterns of TCR occurrence, a later analysis re-analyzed previously published TCR beta repertoires from 600 to 750 donors and added high-resolution HLA genotyping. Rather than using new phenotypic data, the later analysis identified candidate immune exposures from TCR beta sequences and from how often those sequences occurred across donors. An earlier analysis of around 580 of the donors used high-throughput TCR beta sequencing to judge whether each TCR beta V gene segment behaved as functional or pseudogenic. Alongside the repertoire data, information on donor age, sex, ethnicity and CMV serostatus was compiled. Genome-wide SNP genotypes for about 65% of the 666 donors were used in a later genetic analysis, which treated that subset as a discovery cohort. All discovery cohort repertoires had been generated using a single sequencing platform. HLA typing included class I and class II loci at four-digit resolution. Typing coverage differed by locus: A, B, C, DRB1 and DQB1 were typed in about 629-640 donors, DQA1 in 500 to 550, DPA1 in approximately 600, and DPB1 in 472. Four or five DR-DQ haplotypes were handled as single units for association and clustering because linkage in the cohort was strong. On average, 235,054 unique TCR beta nucleotide sequences were sequenced per donor among several hundred genotyped donors of the cohort, with 15% to 20% of those sequences being non-productive. Results the study describes overall, beyond this receptor: While some public TCRs were present in many individuals, most TCR sequences turned up only very rarely across donors. A further reported finding was that TCR beta sequences accurately predicted the HLA-A and HLA-B alleles for most subjects in the first cohort. In a later genetic analysis, a missense DCLRE1C variant was associated with V-gene and J-gene trimming of TCR beta chains, and the association was replicated in an independent cohort. In an earlier analysis of 587 of the donors, most TCR beta V segments appeared in productive rearrangements about 87% or about 30% of the time, broadly matching IMGT annotations. A later analysis found that TCR association rates varied across HLA loci, with DRB1 alleles showing the most associated TCRs and HLA-C alleles the fewest. In both the original and validation cohorts, the classifier was reported to diagnose cytomegalovirus status with high specificity and sensitivity. In a later analysis, HLA-associated TCR beta chains showed more clonal expansion and lower generation probabilities than non-associated chains that were equally common. A cluster of highly shared sequence variants was judged likely to be a technical artifact of the sequencing pipeline. About 15 rarely observed V segments, including chromosome 9 orphons, were excluded from the earlier analysis of several hundred of the donors because counts were too low. HLA typing was unavailable for some donors at each locus, so association tests used only the typed subset. Several of the top co-occurrence clusters appeared to be linked to parvovirus B19, influenza, CMV and Epstein-Barr virus, according to a later analysis. According to a later analysis, most CMV-associated TCR beta chains appeared to be HLA-restricted, and the HLA associations seemed to be driven largely by CMV exposure. Linkage disequilibrium might explain the correlated functional status among segregating V segments, but an unknown experimental factor could not be excluded. In the study, 150 to 200 TCR beta chains were listed as associated with cytomegalovirus. Compared with the roughly 710-donor mean, donors in an Asian-associated ancestry cluster had fewer N-insertions in productive TCRs, according to a later genetic analysis. Strong co-occurrence of HLA alleles, especially DR and DQ, made assigning TCR associations to individual alleles difficult. The authors suggested that the approach could potentially be extended to other disease states and immunological phenotypes. At a false discovery rate of 0.05, a later analysis linked about 16,000 TCR beta sequences to specific HLA alleles. The cohort was sequenced for TCR beta chains only, and without alpha or paired-chain data the features that could be detected were limited. Presence/absence analyses assumed roughly uniform sequencing depth across donors, an assumption that may not hold. A few of the identified cytomegalovirus-associated TCR beta chains were confirmed in vitro to be specific for cytomegalovirus antigens. Immune exposure information for the cohort was limited to CMV serostatus.

Library prep was done by the immunoSEQ multiplex PCR assay. A mixture of 60 forward primers for TCR Vbeta segments and 13 reverse primers for TCR Jbeta segments was used in the multiplex PCR. The CDR3 region of rearranged TCR beta genes was amplified from genomic DNA by a multiplex PCR assay. On the Illumina HiSeq System, the amplified TCR beta libraries were sequenced as 87-base-pair reads. The original pipeline was this. Across the 670 or so repertoires, a later analysis counted tens of millions of unique TCR beta chains, approximately 10 million of which were shared by at least two donors. To remove PCR and sequencing errors, raw reads were error-corrected and collapsed into unique sequences using a nearest-neighbor algorithm that merged closely related sequences. CDR3 sequences were aligned to IMGT reference sequences to assign V, D and J gene segments. For a sequence to be retained, a match of at least six nucleotides was required to both a V gene segment and a J gene segment. Rearrangements were called productive when the CDR3 lacked stop codons and stayed in frame with V and J; all others were non-productive. CDR3 was defined by IMGT convention, running from the second conserved V-encoded cysteine to the conserved J-encoded phenylalanine. In an earlier analysis of more than 550 of the donors, sequences lacking an unambiguous match to a single V gene segment were excluded. An earlier analysis of several hundred of the donors called V segments functional above 56.7% productive rearrangements and segregating when the between-donor standard deviation exceeded 5%. A statistical classification framework was built to diagnose cytomegalovirus status from the catalog of TCR beta chain sequences. In a later analysis, TCR nucleotide sequences were compared against IMGT/GENE-DB human TR gene sequences so that V and J genes could be assigned. In a later analysis, CDR3 sequences and most-parsimonious VDJ recombination scenarios were assigned using the TCRdist pipeline. In a later analysis, every TCR beta chain was defined by the combination of its CDR3 amino acid sequence and its V-gene family, and reads without a unique V-gene family were dropped. In a later analysis, several hundred highly shared, low-generation-probability nucleotide sequences were removed to address suspected cross-contamination and a sequencing artifact. A later analysis calculated a clonal expansion index for each public chain from normalized within-repertoire ranks of inferred template counts. In a later analysis, generation probabilities were computed with a VDJ recombination model fitted to out-of-frame rearrangements, and the resulting probabilities were checked against IGoR. In a later analysis, hypergeometric tests were used to score TCR-TCR, TCR-HLA and TCR-CMV co-occurrence, with a repertoire-size bias correction applied to TCR pairs. In a later analysis, false discovery rates were estimated by permuting HLA or CMV assignments 20 times. In a later analysis, co-occurring TCRs were grouped using DBSCAN, with TCRdist sequence similarity added in when clustering inside HLA-allele-positive subsets. Co-occurrence clustering excluded repertoires with fewer than 30,000 or more than 120,000 public chains, plus five with anomalous nucleotide sharing. TCRdb re-hosts the immuneACCESS table, in-frame sequences only. Its copies lack some clones; in the studies checked, an unresolved V gene accounts for under half of them, and the cause for the rest is not known. That table is the source of V, J and clone size, and D and trimming were worked out from the DNA. For this sample there are tens of thousands of clones; about 85% appear just once. The top ten hold roughly 14% of the sample.

The cohort consisted of some 730 healthy bone marrow donors. All cohort members were sampled while nominally healthy, although unrecorded immune exposures were likely present. The donor was CMV seropositive and belonged to the group of over 250 seropositive cohort members. A peripheral blood sample was collected from each donor, and TCR beta sequencing was performed on peripheral blood mononuclear cells. The Qiagen DNeasy Blood Extraction Kit was used to extract genomic DNA from the blood cell samples. With respect to this clone: Its antigen is currently not known. No much larger clone exists at a distance of one base, and base qualities are not known.

The source material was PBMCs. The sequence came from a woman aged 40 to 50 in good health and CMV-seropositive.

The DNA sequence is TGTGCTAGTGGTTTGACACCGGGACAGGGGGCGCCTGAAGCTTTCTTT. This codes for CASGLTPGQGAPEAFF. The chain couples TRBV12-5 to TRBJ1-1; TRBD1 matches 12 bases in the middle. Germline trimming: 2 bases from V, 6 bases from J; junction bases outside gene matches: 7. CDR1 LGHNT and CDR2 FRNRAP were looked up in the germline V gene. The CDR3 has 16 amino acids, counting the end cysteine and phenylalanine. The entry retains the CDR3 DNA only, 48 bases that are in frame from base 1.